The subject of this entry is one T cell receptor (beta chain). Its antigen is currently unknown. TCRdb keeps only in-frame clones here, not all; method: immunoSEQ multiplex PCR. This table holds approximately 31,000 clones, around 70% found once. This entry is derived from a study of vaccination effects on CD4 cells after COVID-19. Looking at the study overall: Samples collected post-vaccine were obtained a median of 72 days after the second dose. The study, taken as a whole, reports: Cross-reactivity toward common cold coronaviruses was confined to only 1 of 255 vaccine-induced clones in healthy vaccinees.

CD4+ T cells were isolated after about eleven days of culture. Each participant was administered two doses of either the BNT162b2 or the mRNA-1273 vaccine. According to the study, vaccine recipients showed no prior SARS-CoV-2 infection and negative nucleocapsid antibodies. IL-2 medium supplanted half the medium on days 3 and 7. V gave up 10 bases and J gave up 8 bases, with 14 bases separating them. Germline V gives CDR1 MDHEN, CDR2 SYDVKM. The CDR3 totals 11 residues. The sequenced sample was CD4+ T cells from PBMCs cultured without peptide, obtained after COVID-19 vaccination. This chain joins TRBV28 and TRBJ1-2, with unresolved D. The clonotype was recovered from a human donor who received a COVID-19 vaccine. The CDR3 sequence is CATWAGVGYTF. The CDR3 nucleotides read TGTGCCACCTGGGCGGGAGTCGGCTACACCTTC.